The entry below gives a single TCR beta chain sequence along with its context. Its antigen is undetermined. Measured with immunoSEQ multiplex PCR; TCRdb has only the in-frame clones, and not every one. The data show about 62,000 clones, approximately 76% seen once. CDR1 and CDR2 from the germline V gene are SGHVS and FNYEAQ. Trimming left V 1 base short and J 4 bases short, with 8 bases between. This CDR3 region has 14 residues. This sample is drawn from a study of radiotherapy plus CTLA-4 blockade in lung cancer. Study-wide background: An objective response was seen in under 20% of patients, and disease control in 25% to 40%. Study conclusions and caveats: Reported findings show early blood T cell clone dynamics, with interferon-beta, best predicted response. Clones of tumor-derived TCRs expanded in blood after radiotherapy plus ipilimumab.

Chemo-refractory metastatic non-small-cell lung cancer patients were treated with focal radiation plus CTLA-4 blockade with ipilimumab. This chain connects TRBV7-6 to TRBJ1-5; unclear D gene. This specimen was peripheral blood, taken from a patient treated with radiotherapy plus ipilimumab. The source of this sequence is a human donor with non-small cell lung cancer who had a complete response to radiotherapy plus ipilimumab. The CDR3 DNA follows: TGTGCCAGCAGCTTAGAATTCCGGAATCAGCCCCAGCATTTT. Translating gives CASSLEFRNQPQHF.